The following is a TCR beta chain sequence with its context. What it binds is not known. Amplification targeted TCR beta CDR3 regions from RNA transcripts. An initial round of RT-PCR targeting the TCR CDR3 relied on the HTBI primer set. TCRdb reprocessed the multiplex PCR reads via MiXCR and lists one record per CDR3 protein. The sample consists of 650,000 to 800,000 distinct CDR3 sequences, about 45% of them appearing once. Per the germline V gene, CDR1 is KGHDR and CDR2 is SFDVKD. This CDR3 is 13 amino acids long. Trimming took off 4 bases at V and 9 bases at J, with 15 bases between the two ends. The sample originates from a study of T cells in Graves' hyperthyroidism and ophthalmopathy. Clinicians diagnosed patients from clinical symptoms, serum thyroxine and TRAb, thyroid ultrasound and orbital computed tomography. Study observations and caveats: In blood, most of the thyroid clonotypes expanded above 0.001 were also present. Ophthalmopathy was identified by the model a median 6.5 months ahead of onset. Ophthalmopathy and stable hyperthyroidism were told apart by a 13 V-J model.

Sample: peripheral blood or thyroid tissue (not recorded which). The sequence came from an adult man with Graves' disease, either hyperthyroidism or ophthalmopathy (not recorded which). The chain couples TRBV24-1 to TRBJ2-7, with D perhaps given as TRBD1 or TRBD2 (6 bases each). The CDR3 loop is CATSEGGTRGQYF. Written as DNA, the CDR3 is TGTGCCACCAGTGAAGGGGGGACGAGAGGGCAGTACTTC.